The rows below give T cell receptor beta chains drawn from one sample of a study of T-cell memory formation after mild COVID-19. In TCRdb, the 5' RACE reads were re-called with MiXCR into one record per CDR3 protein. Among 250,000 or so distinct CDR3 sequences listed, about a sixth were seen once. The sequenced sample consisted of PBMCs or a T cell subset sorted from them (not recorded which). These receptors were taken from a man between 18 and 35 years old who had mild COVID-19 (a few samples of this study predate the infection). Cell type and time point are not known. Each CDR3 is given without its conserved first and last residue. A D gene is named only where the DNA matches it firmly.

cdr3_aa: ASSRQPIYMTSGGPQETQY
d_call: TRBD2
v_call: TRBV6-2/TRBV6-3
j_call: TRBJ2-5

cdr3_aa: ATSDPGGESYNEQF
d_call: NA
v_call: TRBV24-1
j_call: TRBJ2-1

cdr3_aa: ASSLIREKLF
d_call: NA
v_call: TRBV7-9
j_call: TRBJ1-4

cdr3_aa: ASREGLAGGSATDTQY
d_call: TRBD2
v_call: TRBV12-3/TRBV12-4
j_call: TRBJ2-3

cdr3_aa: AISGVSGDQETQY
d_call: NA
v_call: TRBV10-3
j_call: TRBJ2-5

cdr3_aa: ASSSRDRDSPLH
d_call: NA
v_call: TRBV5-1
j_call: TRBJ1-6

cdr3_aa: ASRWDRATGELF
d_call: TRBD1
v_call: TRBV6-1
j_call: TRBJ2-2

cdr3_aa: ASSSRSGTLTNEKLF
d_call: NA
v_call: TRBV5-1
j_call: TRBJ1-4

cdr3_aa: ASSPPGRVRTDTQY
d_call: TRBD2
v_call: TRBV9
j_call: TRBJ2-3

cdr3_aa: ATSREWRDPKRNEQF
d_call: NA
v_call: TRBV15
j_call: TRBJ2-1

cdr3_aa: ASSFGQGRWEKLF
d_call: TRBD1
v_call: TRBV4-1
j_call: TRBJ1-4

cdr3_aa: ASNYRDYGYT
d_call: NA
v_call: TRBV28
j_call: TRBJ1-2

cdr3_aa: ASSLGEPDTQY
d_call: NA
v_call: TRBV7-2
j_call: TRBJ2-3

cdr3_aa: ASSISGWRVAGELF
d_call: NA
v_call: TRBV19
j_call: TRBJ2-2

cdr3_aa: ASSQVWETQY
d_call: NA
v_call: TRBV3-1
j_call: TRBJ2-5

cdr3_aa: SALTANYGYT
d_call: NA
v_call: TRBV20-1
j_call: TRBJ1-2

cdr3_aa: ASSRDPPPVTDTQY
d_call: NA
v_call: TRBV5-1
j_call: TRBJ2-3

cdr3_aa: ASTRDRANTEAF
d_call: TRBD1
v_call: TRBV9
j_call: TRBJ1-1

cdr3_aa: ASSQEGGSGTGELF
d_call: NA
v_call: TRBV4-3
j_call: TRBJ2-2

cdr3_aa: ATSDTSGRDTQY
d_call: TRBD2
v_call: TRBV24-1
j_call: TRBJ2-3

cdr3_aa: AISERTSSYNEQF
d_call: TRBD2
v_call: TRBV10-3
j_call: TRBJ2-1

cdr3_aa: ASSRGLQETQY
d_call: TRBD2
v_call: TRBV4-1
j_call: TRBJ2-5

cdr3_aa: ASSSRGNQPQH
d_call: NA
v_call: TRBV7-2
j_call: TRBJ1-5

cdr3_aa: ASSPLLDTQY
d_call: NA
v_call: TRBV18
j_call: TRBJ2-3

cdr3_aa: ASRGWGTSTDTQY
d_call: NA
v_call: TRBV27
j_call: TRBJ2-3

cdr3_aa: ASSQGTGPYEQY
d_call: NA
v_call: TRBV4-3
j_call: TRBJ2-7

cdr3_aa: ASSTELHSGNTIY
d_call: NA
v_call: TRBV7-8
j_call: TRBJ1-3

cdr3_aa: ASSISYSGNTIY
d_call: NA
v_call: TRBV7-2
j_call: TRBJ1-3

cdr3_aa: AAQLGGAQPQH
d_call: NA
v_call: TRBV6-2/TRBV6-3
j_call: TRBJ1-5

cdr3_aa: ASSEALAAYEQY
d_call: TRBD2
v_call: TRBV6-1
j_call: TRBJ2-7

cdr3_aa: ASSPPGGENYGYT
d_call: NA
v_call: TRBV4-2
j_call: TRBJ1-2

cdr3_aa: ATSEPDRRSTDTQY
d_call: NA
v_call: TRBV24-1
j_call: TRBJ2-3

cdr3_aa: ACRFGPNTGELF
d_call: NA
v_call: TRBV30
j_call: TRBJ2-2

cdr3_aa: ASSYGGQGTDTQY
d_call: NA
v_call: TRBV6-6
j_call: TRBJ2-3

cdr3_aa: ASSSAIGPGQF
d_call: NA
v_call: TRBV7-9
j_call: TRBJ2-1

cdr3_aa: ASSYRGQDISGSPLH
d_call: TRBD1
v_call: TRBV6-5
j_call: TRBJ1-6

cdr3_aa: SVVPPAYNEQF
d_call: NA
v_call: TRBV29-1
j_call: TRBJ2-1

cdr3_aa: ASSLLTGQNEKLF
d_call: NA
v_call: TRBV5-1
j_call: TRBJ1-4

cdr3_aa: ASSRPQDTGELF
d_call: NA
v_call: TRBV12-3/TRBV12-4
j_call: TRBJ2-2

cdr3_aa: ASSPGPLFGTQY
d_call: NA
v_call: TRBV5-1
j_call: TRBJ2-5